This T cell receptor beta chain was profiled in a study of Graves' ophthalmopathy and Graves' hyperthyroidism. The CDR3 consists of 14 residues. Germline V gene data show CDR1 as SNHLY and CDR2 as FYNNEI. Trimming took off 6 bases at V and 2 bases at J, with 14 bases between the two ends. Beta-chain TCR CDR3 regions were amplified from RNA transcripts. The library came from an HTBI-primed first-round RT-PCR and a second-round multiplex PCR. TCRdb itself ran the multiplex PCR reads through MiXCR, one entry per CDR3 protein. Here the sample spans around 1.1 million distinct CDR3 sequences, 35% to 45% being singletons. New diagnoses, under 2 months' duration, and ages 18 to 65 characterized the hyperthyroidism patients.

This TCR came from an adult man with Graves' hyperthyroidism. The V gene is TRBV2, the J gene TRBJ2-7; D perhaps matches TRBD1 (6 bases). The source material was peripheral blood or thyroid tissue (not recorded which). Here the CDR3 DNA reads TGTGCCAGCAGGTCACAGGGTAAGGCCTACGAGCAGTACTTC. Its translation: CASRSQGKAYEQYF.